These 10 T cell receptor beta chains came from one sample sequenced in a study of T-cell reconstitution after alpha-beta-depleted transplantation in children. Using unique molecular identifiers, the investigators prepared the TCRbeta library. Using its own MiXCR run on the PCR reads, TCRdb lists one record per CDR3 protein. The sample has about 230,000 distinct CDR3 sequences; 7.5% to 10% are singletons. Sequencing used PBMCs from the stem cell graft donor, obtained from the stem cell graft. Receptors originate from a human donor who donated a stem cell graft to a child with SCID.

CDR3 nucleotide sequence: TGTGCCAGCAGTGCCACAGGTGCCGGGGAGCTGTTTTTT. It codes for CASSATGAGELFF. The V gene is TRBV12-3 or TRBV12-4, the J gene TRBJ2-2, with a weak D call TRBD1 (5 bases). V lost 5 bases and J 6 bases, leaving 10 bases between the germline ends. The CDR3 consists of 13 residues.

Ten or more counts support this clonotype. V usage is TRBV7-8 and J usage is TRBJ1-1; D remains unclear. This CDR3 spans 15 amino acids. Germline V gives CDR1 SGHVS, CDR2 FQNEAQ. With 5 bases removed from V and 1 base from J, the gap between germline ends came to 14 bases. In DNA, the CDR3 is TGTGCCAGCAGCCGATACCTTGACGGGAACACTGAAGCTTTCTTT. It is translated as CASSRYLDGNTEAFF.

A word on this clonotype: A much bigger clone sits one base away, suggesting this may be a read error. The V and J genes are TRBV7-9 and TRBJ2-1; TRBD2 aligns across 9 bases. Germline loops: CDR1 SEHNR, CDR2 FQNEAQ (reference sequence). J was trimmed by 3 bases and V by 5 bases; bases with no gene match: 8. There are 16 residues in the CDR3. The DNA for the CDR3 is TGTGCCAGCAGCCCCGGGACTAGCTGCTTCTACAATGAGCAGTTCTTC. This codes for CASSPGTSCFYNEQFF.

This clonotype came up many times. V and J are TRBV10-3 and TRBJ2-7; D is possibly TRBD2 (6 bases). V was shortened by 8 bases and J by 0 bases, with 17 bases between the two germline ends. Germline V CDR1 and CDR2: ENHRY, SYGVKD. The length of the CDR3 is 15 residues. The chain's CDR3 is CAISPGGVRSYEQYF. In DNA, the CDR3 is TGTGCCATCTCACCCGGCGGGGTCCGCTCCTACGAGCAGTACTTC.

This clonotype was seen ten or more times. This sequence joins TRBV20-1 and TRBJ1-2, with D hard to call. V lost 0 bases and J 6 bases, leaving 14 bases between the germline ends. Looked up from germline, CDR1 is DFQATT and CDR2 is SNEGSKA (reference sequence). The CDR3 loop spans 14 amino acids. For the CDR3, the DNA is TGCAGTGCTAGAGATCACAAGTTTGTCGATGGCTACACCTTC. Protein sequence: CSARDHKFVDGYTF.

This clonotype was detected only a few times. The chain links TRBV5-5 to TRBJ1-6; D is perhaps TRBD1 (5 bases). The germline V gene has CDR1 SGHKS and CDR2 YYEKEE (reference sequence). CDR3 length: 15 amino acids. V dropped 2 bases and J dropped 5 bases, with 11 bases sitting between them. CDR3 protein: CASSFFLGDNSPLHF. CDR3 nucleotides: TGTGCCAGCAGCTTTTTTTTAGGGGATAATTCACCCCTCCACTTT.

There are many counts of this clonotype. The CDR3 bases are TGCAGTGCTAGAGTCCCGGGACCGATCAATTCACCCCTCCACTTT. Encoded protein: CSARVPGPINSPLHF. V gene TRBV20-1 combines with J gene TRBJ1-6, with D maybe TRBD1 (5 bases). CDR3 length equals 15 residues. V was pared by 1 base and J by 7 bases, with 14 bases between. In germline, CDR1 is DFQATT, CDR2 SNEGSKA (reference sequence).

This clonotype was observed many times. The J gene is TRBJ2-5, the V gene TRBV12-3 or TRBV12-4, with D uncertain. The CDR3 totals 12 residues. Trimming left V 6 bases short and J 5 bases short, with 10 bases between. CDR3 nucleotides: TGTGCCAGCAGCCGTGGTGTGGAGACCCAGTACTTC. Translating it yields CASSRGVETQYF.

The table lists this clonotype with many counts. V gene TRBV6-2 or TRBV6-3 combines with J gene TRBJ2-2, with 8 bases fitting TRBD2. Germline V gene sequence: CDR1 MNHEY, CDR2 SVGEGT. The trim removed 6 bases at V and 5 bases at J, leaving 17 bases unmatched. CDR3 size: 18 residues. CDR3 DNA: TGTGCCAGCAGCCGCCTAAGGGCGGGGGGCCAAAAAACCGGGGAGCTGTTTTTT. Translating gives CASSRLRAGGQKTGELFF.

This clonotype occurred many times. The chain combines TRBV20-1 with TRBJ2-2; D is undetermined. The CDR3 is 15 amino acids. CDR1 DFQATT and CDR2 SNEGSKA come from the germline V gene (reference sequence). Trimming shortened V by 0 bases and J by 0 bases, and 8 bases separated the two germline ends. The CDR3 loop is CSARDRQTNTGELFF. CDR3 nucleotide sequence: TGCAGTGCTAGAGATCGCCAGACGAACACCGGGGAGCTGTTTTTT.